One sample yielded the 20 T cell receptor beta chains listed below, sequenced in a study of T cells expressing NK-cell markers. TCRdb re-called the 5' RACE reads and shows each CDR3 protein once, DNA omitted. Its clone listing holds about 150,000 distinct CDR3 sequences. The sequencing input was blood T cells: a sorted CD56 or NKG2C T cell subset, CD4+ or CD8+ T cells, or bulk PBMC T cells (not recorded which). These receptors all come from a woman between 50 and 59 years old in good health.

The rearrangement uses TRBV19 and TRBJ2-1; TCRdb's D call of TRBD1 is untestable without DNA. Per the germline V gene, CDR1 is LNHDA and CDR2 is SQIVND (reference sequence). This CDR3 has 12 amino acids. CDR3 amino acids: CASRTGINEQFF. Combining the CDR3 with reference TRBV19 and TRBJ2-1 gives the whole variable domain DGGITQSPKYLFRKEGQNVTLSCEQNLNHDAMYWYRQDPGQGLRLIYYSQIVNDFQKGDIAEGYSVSREKKESFPLTVTSAQKNPTAFYLCASRTGINEQFFGPGTRLTVL.

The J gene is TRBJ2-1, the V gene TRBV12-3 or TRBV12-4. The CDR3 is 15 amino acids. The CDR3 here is CASSLSRELYNEQFF.

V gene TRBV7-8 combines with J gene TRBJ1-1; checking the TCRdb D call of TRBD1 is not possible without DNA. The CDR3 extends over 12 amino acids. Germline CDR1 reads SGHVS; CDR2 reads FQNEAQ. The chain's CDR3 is CASSQGPIEAFF.

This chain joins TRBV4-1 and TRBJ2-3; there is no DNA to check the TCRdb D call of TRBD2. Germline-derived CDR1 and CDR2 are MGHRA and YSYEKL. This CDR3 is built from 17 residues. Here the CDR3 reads CASSYTDGSGKADTQYF.

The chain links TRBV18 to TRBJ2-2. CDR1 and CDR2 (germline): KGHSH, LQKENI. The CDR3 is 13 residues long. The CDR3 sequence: CASSPLDTGELFF.

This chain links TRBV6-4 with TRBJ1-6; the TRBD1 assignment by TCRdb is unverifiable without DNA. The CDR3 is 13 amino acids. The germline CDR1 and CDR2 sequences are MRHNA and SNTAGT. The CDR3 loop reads CASSDRGNSPLHF.

The CDR3 sequence: CAISESRDSNQPQHF. This chain links TRBV10-3 with TRBJ1-5; TCRdb gives TRBD1 as the D gene, but with no DNA this cannot be confirmed. The CDR3 is 15 residues long. Per germline, CDR1 ENHRY and CDR2 SYGVKD.

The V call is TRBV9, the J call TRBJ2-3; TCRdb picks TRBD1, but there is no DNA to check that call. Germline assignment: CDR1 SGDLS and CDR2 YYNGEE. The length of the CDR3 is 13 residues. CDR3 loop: CASRGGQGDTQYF.

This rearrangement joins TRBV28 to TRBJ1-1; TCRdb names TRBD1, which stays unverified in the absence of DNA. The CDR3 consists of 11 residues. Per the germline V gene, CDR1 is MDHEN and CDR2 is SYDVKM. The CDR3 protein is CASGTGRGAFF.

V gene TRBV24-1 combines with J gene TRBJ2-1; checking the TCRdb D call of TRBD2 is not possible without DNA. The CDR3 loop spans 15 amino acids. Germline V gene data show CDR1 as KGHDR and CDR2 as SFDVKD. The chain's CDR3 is CATSDPSGSLDEQFF.

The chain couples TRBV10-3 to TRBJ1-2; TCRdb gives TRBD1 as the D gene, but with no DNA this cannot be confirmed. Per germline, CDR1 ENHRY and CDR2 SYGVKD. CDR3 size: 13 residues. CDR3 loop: CASSPATGNGYTF.

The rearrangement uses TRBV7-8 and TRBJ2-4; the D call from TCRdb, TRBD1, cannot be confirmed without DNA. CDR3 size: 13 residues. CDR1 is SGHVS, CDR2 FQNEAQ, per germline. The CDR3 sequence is CASSLGGGEDRYF.

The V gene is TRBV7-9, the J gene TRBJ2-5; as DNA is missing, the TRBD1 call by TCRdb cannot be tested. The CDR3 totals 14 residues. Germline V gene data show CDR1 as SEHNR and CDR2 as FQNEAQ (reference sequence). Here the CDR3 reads CASSPSERGETQYF.

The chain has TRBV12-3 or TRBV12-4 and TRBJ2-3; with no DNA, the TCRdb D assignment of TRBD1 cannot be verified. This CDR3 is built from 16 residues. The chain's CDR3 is CASKRPGQGAWDTQYF.

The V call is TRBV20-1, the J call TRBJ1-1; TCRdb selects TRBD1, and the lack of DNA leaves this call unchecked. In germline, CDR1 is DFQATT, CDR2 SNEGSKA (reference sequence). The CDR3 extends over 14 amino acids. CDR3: CSARDRGLGTEAFF.

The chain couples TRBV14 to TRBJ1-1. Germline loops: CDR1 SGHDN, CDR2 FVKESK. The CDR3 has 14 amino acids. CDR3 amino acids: CASSPWSSGTEAFF.

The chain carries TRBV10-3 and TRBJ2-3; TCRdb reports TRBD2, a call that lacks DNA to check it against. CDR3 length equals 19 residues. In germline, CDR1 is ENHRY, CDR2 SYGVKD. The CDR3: CAISGERPGLARSTDTQYF.

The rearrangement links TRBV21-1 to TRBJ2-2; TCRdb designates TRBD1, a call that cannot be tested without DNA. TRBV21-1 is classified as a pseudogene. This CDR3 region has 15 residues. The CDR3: CASNKTDPNTGELFF.

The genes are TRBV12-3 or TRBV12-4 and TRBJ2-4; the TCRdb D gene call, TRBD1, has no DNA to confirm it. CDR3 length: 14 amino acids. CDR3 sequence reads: CASNSHSTGNIQYF.

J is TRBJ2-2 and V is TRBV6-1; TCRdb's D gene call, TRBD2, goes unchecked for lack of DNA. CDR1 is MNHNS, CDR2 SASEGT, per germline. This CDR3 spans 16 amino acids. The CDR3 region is CASWGLGQKNTGELFF.